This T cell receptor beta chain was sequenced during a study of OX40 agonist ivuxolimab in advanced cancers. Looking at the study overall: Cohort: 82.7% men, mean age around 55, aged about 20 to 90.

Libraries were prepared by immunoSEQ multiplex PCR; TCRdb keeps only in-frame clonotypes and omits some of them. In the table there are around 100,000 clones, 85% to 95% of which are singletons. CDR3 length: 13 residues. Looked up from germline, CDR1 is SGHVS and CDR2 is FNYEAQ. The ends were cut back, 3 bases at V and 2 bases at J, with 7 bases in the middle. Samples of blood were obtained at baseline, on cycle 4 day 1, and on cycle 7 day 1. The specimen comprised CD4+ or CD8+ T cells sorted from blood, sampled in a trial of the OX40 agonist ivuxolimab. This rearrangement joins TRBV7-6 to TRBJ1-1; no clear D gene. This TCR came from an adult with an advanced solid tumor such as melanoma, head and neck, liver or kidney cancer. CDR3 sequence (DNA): TGTGCCAGCAGCTTGGTGGGAAACACTGAAGCTTTCTTT. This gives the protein CASSLVGNTEAFF.